This T cell receptor beta chain is drawn from a study of cytomegalovirus exposure and HLA in healthy donors. Study-wide results and limits: It was reported that the classifier diagnosed cytomegalovirus status with high specificity and sensitivity in both the original and validation cohorts. Most CMV-associated TCR beta chains were later found to appear HLA-restricted.

Note on this clone: No antigen is known for it.

The CDR3 is made up of 14 amino acids. The V and J ends lost 5 bases and 4 bases, in that order; junction bases with no gene match: 6. Germline CDR1 is SGHNT and CDR2 is YYREEE (reference sequence). Researchers ran the PCR with 60 Vbeta and 13 Jbeta primers. Libraries were prepared by immunoSEQ multiplex PCR; TCRdb keeps only in-frame clonotypes and omits some of them. The profile shows some 160,000 clones, 80% to 85% of them singletons. The rearrangement joins TRBV5-4 to TRBJ2-7; 10 nucleotides line up with TRBD1. The TCR sequence derives from a young man in good health and CMV-seronegative. Sequences were obtained from PBMCs. In DNA, the CDR3 is TGTGCCAGCAGTTCTAGGGACAGGGGATACGAGCAGTACTTC. It encodes CASSSRDRGYEQYF.